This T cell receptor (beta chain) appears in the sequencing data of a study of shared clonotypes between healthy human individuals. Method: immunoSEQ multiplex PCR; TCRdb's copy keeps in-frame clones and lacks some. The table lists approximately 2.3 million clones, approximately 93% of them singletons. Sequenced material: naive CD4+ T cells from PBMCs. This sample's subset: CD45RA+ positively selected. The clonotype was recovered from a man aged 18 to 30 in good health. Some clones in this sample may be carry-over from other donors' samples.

The CDR3, as DNA: TGTGCCAGCAGCGACACCGGGACTAGCGGTGGTGCGGATACGCAGTATTTT. It translates to CASSDTGTSGGADTQYF. The chain recombines TRBV11-2 with TRBJ2-3; 11 nucleotides line up with TRBD2. J gave up 6 bases and V 5 bases, and 13 bases lay outside the gene matches. There are 17 residues in the CDR3. Looked up from germline, CDR1 is SGHAT and CDR2 is FQNNGV.